These T cell receptor beta chains were read from a single sample in a study of blood T cell repertoires in COVID-19. Data came from immunoSEQ multiplex PCR; TCRdb stores just in-frame clones and leaves some out. The table lists 250,000 to 300,000 clones, around 91% of them singletons. Sequencing used peripheral blood. All receptors derive from a woman aged 55-75 years with acute or convalescent COVID-19. The CDR3 runs from the conserved cysteine through the conserved F or W. A D gene is named only where the DNA matches it firmly. Where a row states a size, it is once, few, many or the class of an expanded clone; other rows omit it.

. TRBJ1-4 . TRBV28 CAGGLGEKLFF TGTGCGGGGGGGCTCGGCGAAAAACTGTTTTTT
. TRBJ1-1 . TRBV5-4 CASSSYRVDEAFF TGTGCCAGCAGCTCGTACAGGGTGGATGAAGCTTTCTTT
. TRBJ2-7 . TRBV28 CASLPSLTYEQYF TGTGCCAGCCTACCGTCACTGACCTACGAGCAGTACTTC
. TRBJ1-1 few TRBV9 CASSVGGHTEAFF TGTGCCAGCAGCGTAGGGGGCCACACTGAAGCTTTCTTT
TRBD1 TRBJ2-1 . TRBV25-1 CASSDSGQVNEQFF TGTGCCAGCAGTGATTCGGGACAGGTAAATGAGCAGTTCTTC
TRBD1 TRBJ2-7 . TRBV24-1 CATSEGQGSEQYF TGTGCCACCAGTGAGGGACAGGGTTCCGAGCAGTACTTC
. TRBJ1-4 few TRBV4-3 CASSHPEGAEKLFF TGCGCCAGCAGCCATCCGGAAGGAGCTGAAAAACTGTTTTTT
. TRBJ1-4 . TRBV7-2 CASSFTATHGNEKLFF TGTGCCAGCAGCTTCACAGCTACCCACGGTAATGAAAAACTGTTTTTT
TRBD2 TRBJ2-5 . TRBV5-1 CASSLAGGGQETQYF TGCGCCAGCAGCTTGGCCGGGGGGGGCCAGGAGACCCAGTACTTC
. TRBJ2-7 . TRBV9 CASSVGPRGDAEQYF TGTGCCAGCAGCGTAGGCCCCAGGGGAGACGCCGAGCAGTACTTC
TRBD2 TRBJ2-3 few TRBV28 CASSLGGLAGTLDTQYF TGTGCCAGCAGTTTGGGCGGACTAGCGGGCACCTTAGATACGCAGTATTTT
TRBD1 TRBJ1-1 . TRBV5-6 CASRTRQGETEAFF TGTGCCAGCAGAACTCGACAGGGTGAGACTGAAGCTTTCTTT
TRBD2 TRBJ2-2 once TRBV5-1 CASSLIPPGLAGVNTGELFF TGCGCCAGCAGCTTGATCCCGCCGGGACTAGCGGGAGTGAACACCGGGGAGCTGTTTTTT
. TRBJ1-1 . TRBV7-8 CASSLPEGANTEAFF TGTGCCAGCAGCTTACCTGAGGGCGCGAACACTGAAGCTTTCTTT
. TRBJ2-5 . TRBV5-6 CASSFRLEETQYF TGTGCCAGCAGCTTTAGACTAGAAGAGACCCAGTACTTC